This TCR beta chain was sequenced in a study of blood T cell repertoires in COVID-19. Study in general: Samples taken during acute and convalescent COVID-19 were collected in the United States, Italy and Spain. PBMCs, B-cell-depleted T cells, or T cells were the source of the cDNA or gDNA that made up the material.

The V gene end was trimmed by 5 bases and the J gene end by 4 bases; junction bases not matched to a gene: 11. The CDR3 sequence is 16 residues long. Per germline, CDR1 MNHEY and CDR2 SVGEGT. As originally analysed: Cell counts per sample came from amplifying reference gene primers. Some clones are missing from TCRdb's copy, which holds only in-frame ones; the method was immunoSEQ multiplex PCR. That table gives V, J and clone size, and the DNA gave D and trimming. The repertoire holds over 300,000 clones, with around 90% as singletons. The rearrangement links TRBV6-2 or TRBV6-3 to TRBJ2-3; 8 bases map to TRBD2. This clonotype originated in a man younger than 30 with active or convalescent COVID-19. Sequenced: peripheral blood. CDR3 nucleotides: TGTGCCAGCAGTGACCTGGCACGGGAGGGTTCAGATACGCAGTATTTT. Translated, it gives CASSDLAREGSDTQYF.